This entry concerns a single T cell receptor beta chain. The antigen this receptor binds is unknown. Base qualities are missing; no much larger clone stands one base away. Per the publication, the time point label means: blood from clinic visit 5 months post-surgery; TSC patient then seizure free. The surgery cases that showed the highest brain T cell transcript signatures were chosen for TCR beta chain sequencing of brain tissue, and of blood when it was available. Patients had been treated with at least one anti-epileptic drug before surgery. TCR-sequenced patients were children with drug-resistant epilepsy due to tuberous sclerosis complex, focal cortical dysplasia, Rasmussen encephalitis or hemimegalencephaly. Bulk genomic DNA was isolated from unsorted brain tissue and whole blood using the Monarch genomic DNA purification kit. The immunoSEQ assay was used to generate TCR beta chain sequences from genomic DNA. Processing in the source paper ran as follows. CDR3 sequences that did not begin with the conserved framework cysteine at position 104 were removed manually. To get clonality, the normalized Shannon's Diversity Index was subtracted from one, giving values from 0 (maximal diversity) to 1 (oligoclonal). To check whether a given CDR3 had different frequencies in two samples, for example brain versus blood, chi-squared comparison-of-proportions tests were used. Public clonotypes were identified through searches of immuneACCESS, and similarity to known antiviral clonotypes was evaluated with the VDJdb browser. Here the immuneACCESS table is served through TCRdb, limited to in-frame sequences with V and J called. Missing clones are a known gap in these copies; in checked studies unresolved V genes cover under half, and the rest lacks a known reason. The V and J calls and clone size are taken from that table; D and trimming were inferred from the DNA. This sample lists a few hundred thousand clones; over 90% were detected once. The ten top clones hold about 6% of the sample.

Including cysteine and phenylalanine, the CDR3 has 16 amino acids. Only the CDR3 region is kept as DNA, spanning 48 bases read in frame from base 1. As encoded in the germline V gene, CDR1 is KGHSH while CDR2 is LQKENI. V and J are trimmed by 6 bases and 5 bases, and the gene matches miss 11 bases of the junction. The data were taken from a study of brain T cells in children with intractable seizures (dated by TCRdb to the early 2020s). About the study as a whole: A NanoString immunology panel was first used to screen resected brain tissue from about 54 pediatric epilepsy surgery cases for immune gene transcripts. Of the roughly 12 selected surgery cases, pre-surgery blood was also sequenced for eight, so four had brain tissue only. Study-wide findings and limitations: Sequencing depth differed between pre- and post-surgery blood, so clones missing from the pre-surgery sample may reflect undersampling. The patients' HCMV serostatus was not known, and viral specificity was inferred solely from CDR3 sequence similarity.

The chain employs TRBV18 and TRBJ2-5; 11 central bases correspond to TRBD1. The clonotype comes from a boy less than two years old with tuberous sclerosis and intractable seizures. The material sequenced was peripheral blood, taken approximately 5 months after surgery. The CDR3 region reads CASSLDRGRGEETQYF. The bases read TGTGCCAGCTCGCTGGACAGGGGGCGAGGTGAGGAGACCCAGTACTTC.